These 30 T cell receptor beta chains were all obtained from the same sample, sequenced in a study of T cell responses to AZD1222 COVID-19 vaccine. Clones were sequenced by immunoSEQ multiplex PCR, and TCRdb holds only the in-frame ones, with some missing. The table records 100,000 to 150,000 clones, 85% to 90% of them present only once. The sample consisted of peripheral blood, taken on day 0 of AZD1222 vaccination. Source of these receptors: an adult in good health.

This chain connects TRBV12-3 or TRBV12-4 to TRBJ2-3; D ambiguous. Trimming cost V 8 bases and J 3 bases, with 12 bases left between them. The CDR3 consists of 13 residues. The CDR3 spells CASGTLGTDTQYF. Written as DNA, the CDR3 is TGTGCCAGCGGAACCCTAGGGACAGATACGCAGTATTTT.

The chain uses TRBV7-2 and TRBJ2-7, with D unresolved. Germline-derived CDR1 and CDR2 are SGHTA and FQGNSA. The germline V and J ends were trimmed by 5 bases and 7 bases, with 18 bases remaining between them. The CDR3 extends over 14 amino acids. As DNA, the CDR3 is TGTGCCAGCAGCCCCCAGGTACAGAATTCTGAGCAGTACTTC. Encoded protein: CASSPQVQNSEQYF.

In DNA, the CDR3 is TGTGCCAGCAGCTTGCCCCAACGGGGTAGCTCCTACAATGAGCAGTTCTTC. This codes for CASSLPQRGSSYNEQFF. The gene calls are TRBV5-4 and TRBJ2-1, with TRBD2 as a possible D gene (5 bases). The germline gives CDR1 SGHNT, CDR2 YYREEE (reference sequence). V shed 1 base and J shed 0 bases, with 14 bases lying between them. The CDR3 spans 17 residues.

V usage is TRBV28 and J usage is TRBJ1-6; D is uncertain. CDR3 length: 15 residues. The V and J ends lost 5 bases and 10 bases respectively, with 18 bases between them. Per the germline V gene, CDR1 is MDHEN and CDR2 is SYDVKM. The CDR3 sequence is CASSPRRTWQSPLHF. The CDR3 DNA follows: TGTGCCAGCAGTCCTCGCCGGACTTGGCAATCACCCCTCCACTTT.

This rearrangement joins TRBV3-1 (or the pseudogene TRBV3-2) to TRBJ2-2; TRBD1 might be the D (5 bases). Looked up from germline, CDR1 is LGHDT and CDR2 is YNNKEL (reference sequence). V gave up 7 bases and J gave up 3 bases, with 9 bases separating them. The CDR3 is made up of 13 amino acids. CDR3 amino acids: CASNQGDTGELFF. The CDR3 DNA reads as TGTGCCAGCAATCAGGGCGACACCGGGGAGCTGTTTTTT.

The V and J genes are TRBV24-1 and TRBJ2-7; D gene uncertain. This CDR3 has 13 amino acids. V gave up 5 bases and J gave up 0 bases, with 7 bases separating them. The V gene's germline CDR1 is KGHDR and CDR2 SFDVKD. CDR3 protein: CATSGSNSYEQYF. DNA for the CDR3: TGTGCCACCAGTGGTTCCAACTCCTACGAGCAGTACTTC.

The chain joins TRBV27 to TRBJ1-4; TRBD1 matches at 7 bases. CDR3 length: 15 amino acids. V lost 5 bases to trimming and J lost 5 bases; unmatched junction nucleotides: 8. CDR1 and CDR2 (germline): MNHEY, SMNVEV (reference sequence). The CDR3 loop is CASSPAGTVNEKLFF. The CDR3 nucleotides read TGTGCCAGCAGTCCCGCCGGGACAGTGAATGAAAAACTGTTTTTT.

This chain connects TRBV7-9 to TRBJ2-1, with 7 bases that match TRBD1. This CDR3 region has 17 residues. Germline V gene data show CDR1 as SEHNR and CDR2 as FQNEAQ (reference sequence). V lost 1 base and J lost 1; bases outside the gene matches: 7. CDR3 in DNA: TGTGCCAGCAGCTTAGTCCGTAGGGACAGTTCCTACAATGAGCAGTTCTTC. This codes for CASSLVRRDSSYNEQFF.

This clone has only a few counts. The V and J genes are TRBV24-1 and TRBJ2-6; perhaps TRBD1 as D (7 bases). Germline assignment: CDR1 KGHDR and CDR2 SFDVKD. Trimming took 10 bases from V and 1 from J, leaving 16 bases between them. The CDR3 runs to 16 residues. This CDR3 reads CATEGRGRSGANVLTF. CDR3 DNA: TGTGCCACGGAAGGCAGGGGGAGGTCTGGGGCCAACGTCCTGACTTTC.

This chain's CDR3 is CASTLPRGRDWQTEAFF. The CDR3 DNA reads TGTGCCAGCACCCTCCCCAGGGGGCGGGATTGGCAGACTGAAGCTTTCTTT. The chain links TRBV28 to TRBJ1-1, with TRBD1 identical over 8 bases. Germline V lookup: CDR1 MDHEN, CDR2 SYDVKM. The CDR3 length is 17 residues. Germline trimming cut 7 bases from V and 5 bases from J; bases unmatched to any gene: 18.

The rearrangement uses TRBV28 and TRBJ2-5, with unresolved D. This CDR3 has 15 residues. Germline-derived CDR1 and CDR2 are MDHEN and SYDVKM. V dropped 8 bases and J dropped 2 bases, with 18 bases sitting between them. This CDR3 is CASPPLGRNQETQYF. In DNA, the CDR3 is TGTGCCAGCCCCCCCCTTGGGCGAAATCAAGAGACCCAGTACTTC.

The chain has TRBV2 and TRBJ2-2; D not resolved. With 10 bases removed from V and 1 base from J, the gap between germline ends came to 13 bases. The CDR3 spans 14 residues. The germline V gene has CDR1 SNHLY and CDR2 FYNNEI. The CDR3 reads CATKPDQNTGELFF. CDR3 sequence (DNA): TGTGCCACAAAACCCGATCAGAACACCGGGGAGCTGTTTTTT.

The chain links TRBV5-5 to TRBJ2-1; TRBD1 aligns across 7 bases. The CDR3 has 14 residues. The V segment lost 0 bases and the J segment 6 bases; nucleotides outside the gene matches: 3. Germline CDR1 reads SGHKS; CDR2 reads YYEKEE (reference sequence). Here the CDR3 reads CASSLVDRINEQFF. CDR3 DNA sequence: TGTGCCAGCAGCTTGGTGGACAGGATCAATGAGCAGTTCTTC. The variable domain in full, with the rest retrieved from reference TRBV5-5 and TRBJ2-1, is DAGVTQSPTHLIKTRGQQVTLRCSPISGHKSVSWYQQVLGQGPQFIFQYYEKEERGRGNFPDRFSARQFPNYSSELNVNALLLGDSALYLCASSLVDRINEQFFGPGTRLTVL.

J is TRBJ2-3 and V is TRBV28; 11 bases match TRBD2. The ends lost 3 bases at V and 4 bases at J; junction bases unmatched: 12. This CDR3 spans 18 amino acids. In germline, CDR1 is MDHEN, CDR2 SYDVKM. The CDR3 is CASSFSGGGRAHADTQYF. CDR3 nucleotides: TGTGCCAGCAGTTTTAGCGGGGGGGGACGGGCCCACGCAGATACGCAGTATTTT.

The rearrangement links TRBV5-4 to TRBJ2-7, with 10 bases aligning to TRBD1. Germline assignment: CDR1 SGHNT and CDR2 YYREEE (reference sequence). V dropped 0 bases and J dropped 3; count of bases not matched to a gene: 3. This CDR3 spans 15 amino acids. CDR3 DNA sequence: TGTGCCAGCAGCTTGGGGAGGACAGGGGGCTACGAGCAGTACTTC. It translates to CASSLGRTGGYEQYF.

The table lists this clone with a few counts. DNA for the CDR3: TGTGCCAGCAGCCGTGGGGGGACTCTTCTCCTGGAGCAGTTCTTC. Amino acid sequence: CASSRGGTLLLEQFF. The chain couples TRBV7-9 to TRBJ2-1, with a weak D call TRBD2 (6 bases). Deletions cut 5 bases from V and 10 bases from J, with 21 bases between. The CDR3 length is 15 residues. The germline CDR1 and CDR2 sequences are SEHNR and FQNEAQ (reference sequence).

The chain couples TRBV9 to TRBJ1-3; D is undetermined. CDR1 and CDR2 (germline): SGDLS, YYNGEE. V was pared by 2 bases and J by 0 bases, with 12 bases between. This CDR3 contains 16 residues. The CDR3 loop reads CASSVSQSLSGNTIYF. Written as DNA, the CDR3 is TGTGCCAGCAGCGTTTCCCAGTCTCTCTCTGGAAACACCATATATTTT.

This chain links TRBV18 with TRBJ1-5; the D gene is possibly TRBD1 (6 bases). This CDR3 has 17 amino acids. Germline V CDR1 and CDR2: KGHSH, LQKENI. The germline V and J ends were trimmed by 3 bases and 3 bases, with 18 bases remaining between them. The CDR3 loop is CASSPRGQGGANQPQHF. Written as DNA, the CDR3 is TGTGCCAGCTCACCTCGGGGGCAGGGAGGGGCCAATCAGCCCCAGCATTTT. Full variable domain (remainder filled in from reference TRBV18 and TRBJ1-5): NAGVMQNPRHLVRRRGQEARLRCSPMKGHSHVYWYRQLPEEGLKFMVYLQKENIIDESGMPKERFSAEFPKEGPSILRIQQVVRGDSAAYFCASSPRGQGGANQPQHFGDGTRLSIL.

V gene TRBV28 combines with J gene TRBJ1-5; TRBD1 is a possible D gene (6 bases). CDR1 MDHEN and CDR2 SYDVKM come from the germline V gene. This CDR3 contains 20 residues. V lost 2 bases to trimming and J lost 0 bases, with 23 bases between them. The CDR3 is CASSLTGPQSTGNSNQPQHF. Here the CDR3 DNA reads TGTGCCAGCAGTTTAACGGGACCGCAATCGACAGGCAATAGCAATCAGCCCCAGCATTTT. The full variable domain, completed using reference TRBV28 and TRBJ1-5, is DVKVTQSSRYLVKRTGEKVFLECVQDMDHENMFWYRQDPGLGLRLIYFSYDVKMKEKGDIPEGYSVSREKKERFSLILESASTNQTSMYLCASSLTGPQSTGNSNQPQHFGDGTRLSIL.

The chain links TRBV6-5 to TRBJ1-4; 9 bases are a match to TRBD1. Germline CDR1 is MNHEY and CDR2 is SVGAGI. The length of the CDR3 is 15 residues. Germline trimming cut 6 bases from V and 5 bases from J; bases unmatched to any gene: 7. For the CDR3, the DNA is TGTGCCAGCAGGGCCCCCGGGACAGGGAATGAAAAACTGTTTTTT. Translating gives CASRAPGTGNEKLFF.

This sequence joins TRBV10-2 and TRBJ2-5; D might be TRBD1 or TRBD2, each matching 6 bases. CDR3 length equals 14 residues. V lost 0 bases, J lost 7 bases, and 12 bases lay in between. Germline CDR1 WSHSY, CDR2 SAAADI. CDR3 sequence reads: CASSESGGFGTQYF. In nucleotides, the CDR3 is TGCGCCAGCAGTGAGTCCGGGGGCTTCGGGACCCAGTACTTC.

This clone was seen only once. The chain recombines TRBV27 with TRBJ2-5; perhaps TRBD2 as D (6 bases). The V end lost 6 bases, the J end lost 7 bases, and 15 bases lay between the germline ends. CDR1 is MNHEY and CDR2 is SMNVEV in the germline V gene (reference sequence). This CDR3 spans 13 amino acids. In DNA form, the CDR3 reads TGTGCCAGCAGGGCAGAACGGAGGGGGACCCAGTACTTC. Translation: CASRAERRGTQYF.

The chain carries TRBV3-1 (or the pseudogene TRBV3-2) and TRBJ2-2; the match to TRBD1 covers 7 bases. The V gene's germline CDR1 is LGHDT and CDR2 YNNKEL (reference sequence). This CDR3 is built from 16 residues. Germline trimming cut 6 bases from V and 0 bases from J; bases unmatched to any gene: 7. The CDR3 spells CASSRLGGSNTGELFF. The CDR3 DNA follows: TGTGCCAGCAGTCGTCTAGGGGGCTCGAACACCGGGGAGCTGTTTTTT.

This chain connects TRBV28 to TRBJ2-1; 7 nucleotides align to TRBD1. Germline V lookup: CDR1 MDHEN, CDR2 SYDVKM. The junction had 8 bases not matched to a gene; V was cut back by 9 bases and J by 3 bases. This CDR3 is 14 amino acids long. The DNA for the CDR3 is TGTGCCAGTAAACCCGGGACAGACTACAATGAGCAGTTCTTC. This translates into CASKPGTDYNEQFF.

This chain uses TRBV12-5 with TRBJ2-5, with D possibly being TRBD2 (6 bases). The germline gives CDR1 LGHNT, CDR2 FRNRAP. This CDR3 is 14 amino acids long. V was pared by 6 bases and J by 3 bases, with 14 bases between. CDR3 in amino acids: CASGAAPGEETQYF. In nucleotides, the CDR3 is TGTGCTAGTGGCGCGGCTCCGGGGGAAGAGACCCAGTACTTC.

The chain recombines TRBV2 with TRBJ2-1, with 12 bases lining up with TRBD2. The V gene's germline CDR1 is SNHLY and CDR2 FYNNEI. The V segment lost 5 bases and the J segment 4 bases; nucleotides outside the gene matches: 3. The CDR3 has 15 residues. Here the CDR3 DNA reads TGTGCCAGCAGTCCACTAGCGGGGGGATACAATGAGCAGTTCTTC. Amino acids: CASSPLAGGYNEQFF. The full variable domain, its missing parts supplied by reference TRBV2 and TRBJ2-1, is EPEVTQTPSHQVTQMGQEVILRCVPISNHLYFYWYRQILGQKVEFLVSFYNNEISEKSEIFDDQFSVERPDGSNFTLKIRSTKLEDSAMYFCASSPLAGGYNEQFFGPGTRLTVL.

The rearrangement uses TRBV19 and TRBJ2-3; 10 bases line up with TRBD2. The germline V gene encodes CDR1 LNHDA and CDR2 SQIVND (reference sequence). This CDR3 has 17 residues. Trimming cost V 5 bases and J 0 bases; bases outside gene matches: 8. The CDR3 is CASSPARLAGSTDTQYF. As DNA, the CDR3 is TGTGCCAGTAGTCCTGCAAGACTAGCGGGTAGCACAGATACGCAGTATTTT.

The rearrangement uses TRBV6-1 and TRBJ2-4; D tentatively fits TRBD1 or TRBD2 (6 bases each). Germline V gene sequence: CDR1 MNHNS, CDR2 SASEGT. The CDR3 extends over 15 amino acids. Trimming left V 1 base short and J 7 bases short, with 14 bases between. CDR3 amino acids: CASSEGRGGLNIQYF. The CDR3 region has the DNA TGTGCCAGCAGTGAAGGAAGAGGGGGGTTGAACATTCAGTACTTC.

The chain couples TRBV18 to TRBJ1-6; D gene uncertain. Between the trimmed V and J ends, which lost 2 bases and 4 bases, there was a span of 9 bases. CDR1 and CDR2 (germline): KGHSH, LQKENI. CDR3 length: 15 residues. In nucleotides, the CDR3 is TGTGCCAGCTCACCAGTTACAGCTTATAATTCACCCCTCCACTTT. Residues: CASSPVTAYNSPLHF.

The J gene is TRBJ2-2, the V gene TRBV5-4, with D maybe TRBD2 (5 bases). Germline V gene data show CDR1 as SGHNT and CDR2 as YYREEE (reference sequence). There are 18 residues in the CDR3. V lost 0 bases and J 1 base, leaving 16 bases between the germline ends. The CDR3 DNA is TGTGCCAGCAGCTTGGGGCGTATCGGGGAAAAGAACACCGGGGAGCTGTTTTTT. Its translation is CASSLGRIGEKNTGELFF.